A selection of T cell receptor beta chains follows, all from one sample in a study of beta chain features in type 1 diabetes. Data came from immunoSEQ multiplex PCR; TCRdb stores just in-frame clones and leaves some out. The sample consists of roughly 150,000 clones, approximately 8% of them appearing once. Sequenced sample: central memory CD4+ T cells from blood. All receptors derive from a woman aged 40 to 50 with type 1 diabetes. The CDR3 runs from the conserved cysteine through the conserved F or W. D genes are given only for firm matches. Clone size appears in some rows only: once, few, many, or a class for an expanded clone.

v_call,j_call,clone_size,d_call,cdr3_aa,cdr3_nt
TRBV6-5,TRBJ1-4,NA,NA,CASRRDGREKLFF,TGTGCCAGCAGACGCGATGGGAGAGAAAAACTGTTTTTT
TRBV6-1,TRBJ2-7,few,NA,CASSDYEQYF,TGTGCCAGCAGTGACTACGAGCAGTACTTC
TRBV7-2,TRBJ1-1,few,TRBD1,CASSLEGQGIAFF,TGTGCCAGCAGCTTAGAGGGACAGGGGATAGCTTTCTTT
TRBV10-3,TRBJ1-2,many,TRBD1,CAIRGTGGYGYTF,TGTGCCATCAGAGGGACAGGGGGCTATGGCTACACCTTC
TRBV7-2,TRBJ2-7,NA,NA,CASSPSAGTYEQYF,TGTGCCAGCTCCCCAAGCGCAGGGACCTACGAGCAGTACTTC
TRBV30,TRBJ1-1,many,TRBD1,CAWSRDRRAFF,TGTGCCTGGAGTCGGGACAGGAGAGCTTTCTTT
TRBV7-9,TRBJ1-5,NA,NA,CASSLTPGGFSNQPQHF,TGTGCCAGCAGCTTAACCCCGGGTGGCTTTAGCAATCAGCCCCAGCATTTT
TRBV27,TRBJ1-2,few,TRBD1,CASSLRGGPEGGYTF,TGTGCCAGCAGTTTACGAGGGGGCCCGGAGGGTGGCTACACCTTC
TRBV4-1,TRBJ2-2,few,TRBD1,CASSQGNRGHDGELFF,TGCGCCAGCAGCCAAGGGAACAGGGGGCATGACGGGGAGCTGTTTTTT
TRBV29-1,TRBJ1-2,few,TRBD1,CSVTQGVFGYTF,TGCAGCGTTACACAGGGGGTATTTGGCTACACCTTC
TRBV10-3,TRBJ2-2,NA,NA,CAISVEEGWSGELFF,TGTGCCATCAGTGTGGAGGAAGGATGGTCAGGGGAGCTGTTTTTT
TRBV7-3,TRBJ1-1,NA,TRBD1,CASSPTGTGTEAFF,TGTGCCAGCAGCCCGACAGGGACCGGAACTGAAGCTTTCTTT
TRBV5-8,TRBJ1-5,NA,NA,CASSFGQNNQPQHF,TGTGCCAGCAGCTTCGGACAGAACAATCAGCCCCAGCATTTT
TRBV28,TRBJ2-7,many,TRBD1,CASSLGQAREQYF,TGTGCCAGCAGCCTCGGACAGGCGAGGGAGCAGTACTTC
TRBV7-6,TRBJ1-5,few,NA,CASSRLTGPLQPQHF,TGTGCCAGCAGCCGACTGACAGGTCCATTGCAGCCCCAGCATTTT
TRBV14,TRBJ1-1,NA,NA,CASSQARRTEAFF,TGTGCCAGCAGCCAAGCGAGGCGGACTGAAGCTTTCTTT
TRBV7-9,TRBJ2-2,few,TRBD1,CASRTGGPGELFF,TGTGCCAGCAGGACAGGGGGTCCCGGGGAGCTGTTTTTT
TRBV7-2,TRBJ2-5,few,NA,CASSLVSLGETQYF,TGTGCCAGCAGCTTAGTGAGTCTAGGAGAGACCCAGTACTTC
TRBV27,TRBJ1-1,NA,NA,CASSSQSPGWGGAFF,TGTGCCAGCAGTTCCCAATCGCCCGGGTGGGGGGGAGCTTTCTTT
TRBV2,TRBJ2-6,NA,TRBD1,CAGADRVAGANVLTF,TGTGCCGGTGCTGACAGGGTAGCTGGGGCCAACGTCCTGACTTTC
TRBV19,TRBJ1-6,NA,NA,CASSSGAARNSPLHF,TGTGCCAGTAGTAGTGGGGCGGCAAGAAATTCACCCCTCCACTTT
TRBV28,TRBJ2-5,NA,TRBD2,CASRGRGLGQETQYF,TGTGCCAGCAGAGGAAGGGGACTAGGACAAGAGACCCAGTACTTC
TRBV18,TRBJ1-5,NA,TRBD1,CASSPRTGERQPQHF,TGTGCCAGCTCGCCTCGGACAGGGGAGCGTCAGCCCCAGCATTTT
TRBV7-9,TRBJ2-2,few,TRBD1,CASSSRGPNTGELFF,TGTGCCAGCAGCTCCAGGGGGCCGAACACCGGGGAGCTGTTTTTT
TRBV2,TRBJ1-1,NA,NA,CALGGGNTEAFF,TGTGCCCTTGGAGGCGGTAACACTGAAGCTTTCTTT
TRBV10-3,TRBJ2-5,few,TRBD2,CAISEPTLAVQETQYF,TGTGCCATCAGTGAGCCGACTCTAGCGGTCCAAGAGACCCAGTACTTC
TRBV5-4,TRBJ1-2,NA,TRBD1,CASSLQGDGYTF,TGTGCCAGCAGTCTCCAGGGGGATGGCTACACCTTC
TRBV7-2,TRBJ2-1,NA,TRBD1,CASSLAPPGQGYNEQFF,TGTGCCAGCAGCTTAGCGCCTCCGGGACAGGGTTACAATGAGCAGTTCTTC
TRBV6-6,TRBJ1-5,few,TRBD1,CASTQKTGGSNQPQHF,TGTGCCAGCACCCAAAAAACAGGGGGAAGCAATCAGCCCCAGCATTTT
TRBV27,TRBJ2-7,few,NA,CASSLSPQASYEQYF,TGTGCCAGCAGTTTATCCCCACAGGCCTCCTACGAGCAGTACTTC